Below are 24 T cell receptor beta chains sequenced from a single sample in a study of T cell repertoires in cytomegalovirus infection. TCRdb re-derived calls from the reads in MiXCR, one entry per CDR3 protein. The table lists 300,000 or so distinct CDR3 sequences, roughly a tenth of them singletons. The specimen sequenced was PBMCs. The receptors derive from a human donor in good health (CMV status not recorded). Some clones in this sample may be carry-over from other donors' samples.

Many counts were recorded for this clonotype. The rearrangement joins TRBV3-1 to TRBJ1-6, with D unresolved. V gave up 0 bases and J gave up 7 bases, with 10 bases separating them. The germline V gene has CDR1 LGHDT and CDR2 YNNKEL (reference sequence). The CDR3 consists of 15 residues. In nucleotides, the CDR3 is TGTGCCAGCAGCCAAGATAGGGTTGGGAATTCACCCCTCCACTTT. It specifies CASSQDRVGNSPLHF.

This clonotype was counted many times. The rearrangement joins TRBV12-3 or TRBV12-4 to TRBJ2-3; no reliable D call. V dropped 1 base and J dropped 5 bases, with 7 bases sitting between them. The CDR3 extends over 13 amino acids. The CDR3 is CASSLGSLDTQYF. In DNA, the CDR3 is TGTGCCAGCAGTTTAGGCAGTTTAGATACGCAGTATTTT.

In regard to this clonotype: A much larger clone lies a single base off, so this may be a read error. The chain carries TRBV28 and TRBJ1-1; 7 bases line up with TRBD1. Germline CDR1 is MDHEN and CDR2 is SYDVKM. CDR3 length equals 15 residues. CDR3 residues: CVSREQGRMNTEAFF. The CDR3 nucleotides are TGTGTCAGCAGGGAACAGGGGCGGATGAACACTGAAGCTTTCTTT.

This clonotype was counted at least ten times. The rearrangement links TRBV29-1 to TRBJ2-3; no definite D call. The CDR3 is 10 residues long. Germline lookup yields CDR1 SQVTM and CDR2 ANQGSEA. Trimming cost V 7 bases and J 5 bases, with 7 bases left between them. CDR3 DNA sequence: TGCAGCGCTGCCAGAGATACGCAGTATTTT. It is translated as CSAARDTQYF.

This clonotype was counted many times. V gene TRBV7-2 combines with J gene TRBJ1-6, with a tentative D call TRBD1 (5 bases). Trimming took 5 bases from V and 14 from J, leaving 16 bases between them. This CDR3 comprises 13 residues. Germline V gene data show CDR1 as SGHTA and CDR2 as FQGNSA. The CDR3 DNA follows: TGTGCCAGCAGCCCCGGGACCCTAGAGGCCCTCCACTTT. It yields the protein CASSPGTLEALHF.

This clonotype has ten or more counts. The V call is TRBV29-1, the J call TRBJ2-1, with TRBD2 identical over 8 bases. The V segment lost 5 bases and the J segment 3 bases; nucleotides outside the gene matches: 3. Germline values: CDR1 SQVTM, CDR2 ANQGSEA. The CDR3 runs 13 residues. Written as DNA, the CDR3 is TGCAGCGTTCGGAGCGGGGGCTACAATGAGCAGTTCTTC. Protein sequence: CSVRSGGYNEQFF.

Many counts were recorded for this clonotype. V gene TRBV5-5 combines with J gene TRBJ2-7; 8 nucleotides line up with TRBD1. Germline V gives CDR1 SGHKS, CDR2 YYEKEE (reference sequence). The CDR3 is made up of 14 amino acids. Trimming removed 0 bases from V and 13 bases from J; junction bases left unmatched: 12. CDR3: CASSLDQGALNRYV. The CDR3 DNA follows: TGTGCCAGCAGCTTGGACCAGGGGGCGCTTAATCGTTACGTC.

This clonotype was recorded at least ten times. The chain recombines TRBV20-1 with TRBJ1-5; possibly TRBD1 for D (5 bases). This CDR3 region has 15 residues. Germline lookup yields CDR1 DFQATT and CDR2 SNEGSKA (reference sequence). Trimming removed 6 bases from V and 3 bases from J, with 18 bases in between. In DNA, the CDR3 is TGCAGTGCGTCCCCGGGACGGGGTTTCAATCAGCCCCAGCATTTT. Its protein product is CSASPGRGFNQPQHF.

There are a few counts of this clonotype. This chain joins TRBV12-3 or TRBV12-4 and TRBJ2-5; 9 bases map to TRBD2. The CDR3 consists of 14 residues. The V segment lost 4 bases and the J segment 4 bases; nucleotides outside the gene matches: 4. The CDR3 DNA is TGTGCCAGCAGTTCCAATAGCGGGGGAGAGACCCAGTACTTC. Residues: CASSSNSGGETQYF.

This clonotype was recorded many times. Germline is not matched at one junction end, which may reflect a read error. The CDR3 spells CASSLELGQTF. CDR3 nucleotide sequence: TGTGCCAGCAGTTTAGAGCTAGGGCAGACCTTT. This chain connects TRBV12-3 or TRBV12-4 to TRBJ1-1, with unresolved D. The CDR3 is 11 amino acids.

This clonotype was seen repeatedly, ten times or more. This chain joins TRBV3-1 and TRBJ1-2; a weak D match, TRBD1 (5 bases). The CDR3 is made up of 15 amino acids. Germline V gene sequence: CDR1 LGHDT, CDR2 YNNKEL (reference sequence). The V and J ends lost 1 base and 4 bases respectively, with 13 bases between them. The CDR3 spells CASSQANRLPYGYTF. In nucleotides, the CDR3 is TGTGCCAGCAGCCAAGCCAACAGGCTTCCCTATGGCTACACCTTC.

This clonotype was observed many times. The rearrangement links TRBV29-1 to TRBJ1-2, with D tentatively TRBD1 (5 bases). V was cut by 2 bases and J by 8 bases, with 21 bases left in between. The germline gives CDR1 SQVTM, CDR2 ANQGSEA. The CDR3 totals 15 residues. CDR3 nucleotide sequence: TGCAGCGTTGAACCTTCGGATGGGCAGGGTGGAGGCTACACCTTC. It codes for CSVEPSDGQGGGYTF.

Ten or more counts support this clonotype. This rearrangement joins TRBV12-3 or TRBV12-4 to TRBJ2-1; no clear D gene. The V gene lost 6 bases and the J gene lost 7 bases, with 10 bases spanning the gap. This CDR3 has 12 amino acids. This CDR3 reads CASRSSANEQFF. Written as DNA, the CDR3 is TGTGCCAGCAGGTCCTCGGCAAATGAGCAGTTCTTC.

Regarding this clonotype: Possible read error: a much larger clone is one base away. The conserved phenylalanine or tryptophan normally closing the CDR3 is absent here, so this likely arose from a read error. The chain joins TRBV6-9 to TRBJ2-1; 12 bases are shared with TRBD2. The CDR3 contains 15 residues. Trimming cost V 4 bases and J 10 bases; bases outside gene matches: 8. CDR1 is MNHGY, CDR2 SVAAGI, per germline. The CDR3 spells CASSFGTSGPGEQFL. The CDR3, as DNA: TGTGCCAGCAGTTTCGGGACTAGCGGGCCGGGGGAGCAGTTCTTA.

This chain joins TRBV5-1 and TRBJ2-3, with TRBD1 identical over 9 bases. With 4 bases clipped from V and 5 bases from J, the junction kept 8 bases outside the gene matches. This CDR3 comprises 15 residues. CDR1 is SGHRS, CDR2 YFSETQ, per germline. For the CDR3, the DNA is TGCGCCAGCAGCACCGCTACAGGGGGCAGAGATACGCAGTATTTT. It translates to CASSTATGGRDTQYF.

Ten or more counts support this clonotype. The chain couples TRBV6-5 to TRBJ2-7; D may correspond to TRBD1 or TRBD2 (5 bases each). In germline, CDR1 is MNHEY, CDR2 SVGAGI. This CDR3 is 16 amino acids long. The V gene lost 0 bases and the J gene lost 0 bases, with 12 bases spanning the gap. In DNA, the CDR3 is TGTGCCAGCAGTTACTCCGGGACGGTGAGCTCCTACGAGCAGTACTTC. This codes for CASSYSGTVSSYEQYF.

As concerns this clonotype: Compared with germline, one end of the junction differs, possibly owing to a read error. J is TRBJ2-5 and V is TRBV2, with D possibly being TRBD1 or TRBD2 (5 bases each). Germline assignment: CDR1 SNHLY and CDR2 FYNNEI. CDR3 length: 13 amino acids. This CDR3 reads CASCEGYQETQYF. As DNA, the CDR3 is TGTGCCAGCTGTGAGGGGTACCAAGAGACCCAGTACTTC.

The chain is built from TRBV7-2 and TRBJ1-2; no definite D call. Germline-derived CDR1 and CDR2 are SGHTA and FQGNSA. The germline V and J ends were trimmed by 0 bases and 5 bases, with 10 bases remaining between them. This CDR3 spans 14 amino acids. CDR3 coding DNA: TGTGCCAGCAGCTTAGCACAAGGCCCATATGGCTACACCTTC. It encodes CASSLAQGPYGYTF.

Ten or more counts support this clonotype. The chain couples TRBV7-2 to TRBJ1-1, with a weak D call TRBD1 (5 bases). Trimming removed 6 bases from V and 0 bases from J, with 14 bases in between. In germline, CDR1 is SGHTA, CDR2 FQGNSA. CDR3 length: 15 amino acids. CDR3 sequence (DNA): TGTGCCAGCAGACCTAATGGACAAGTGAACACTGAAGCTTTCTTT. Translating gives CASRPNGQVNTEAFF.

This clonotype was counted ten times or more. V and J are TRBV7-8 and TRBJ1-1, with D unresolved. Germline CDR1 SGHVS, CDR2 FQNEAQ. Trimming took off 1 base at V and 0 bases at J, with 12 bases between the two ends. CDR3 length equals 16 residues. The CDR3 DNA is TGTGCCAGCAGCTTAGGGTTCGGACGCATGAACACTGAAGCTTTCTTT. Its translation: CASSLGFGRMNTEAFF.

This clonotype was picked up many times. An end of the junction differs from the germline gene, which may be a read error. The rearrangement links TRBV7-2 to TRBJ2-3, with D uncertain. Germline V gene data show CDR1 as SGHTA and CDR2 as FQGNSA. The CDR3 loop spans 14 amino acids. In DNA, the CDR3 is TGTGCCAGCAGCTTAGCGCTCCCGAGCGTTGCCCTCGCGTTT. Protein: CASSLALPSVALAF.

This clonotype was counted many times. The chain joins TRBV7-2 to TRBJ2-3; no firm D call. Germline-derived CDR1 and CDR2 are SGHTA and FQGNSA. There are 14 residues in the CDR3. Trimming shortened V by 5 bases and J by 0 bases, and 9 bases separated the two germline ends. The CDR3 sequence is CASSAGVSTDTQYF. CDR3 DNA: TGTGCCAGCAGCGCCGGAGTAAGCACAGATACGCAGTATTTT.

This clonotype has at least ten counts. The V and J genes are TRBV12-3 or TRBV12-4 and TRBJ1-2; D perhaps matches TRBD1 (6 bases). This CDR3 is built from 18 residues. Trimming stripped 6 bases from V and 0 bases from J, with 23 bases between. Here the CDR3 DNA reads TGTGCCAGCAGCCTCTCTCCCGTGGGGGCGAGAGCTAACTATGGCTACACCTTC. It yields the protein CASSLSPVGARANYGYTF.

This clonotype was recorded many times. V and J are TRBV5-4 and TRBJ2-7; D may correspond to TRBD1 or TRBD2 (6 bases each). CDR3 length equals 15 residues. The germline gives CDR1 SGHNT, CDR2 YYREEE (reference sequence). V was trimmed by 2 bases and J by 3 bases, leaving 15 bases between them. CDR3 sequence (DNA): TGTGCCAGCAGCTTCGATCGGGGGCAAGGCTACGAGCAGTACTTC. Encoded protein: CASSFDRGQGYEQYF.